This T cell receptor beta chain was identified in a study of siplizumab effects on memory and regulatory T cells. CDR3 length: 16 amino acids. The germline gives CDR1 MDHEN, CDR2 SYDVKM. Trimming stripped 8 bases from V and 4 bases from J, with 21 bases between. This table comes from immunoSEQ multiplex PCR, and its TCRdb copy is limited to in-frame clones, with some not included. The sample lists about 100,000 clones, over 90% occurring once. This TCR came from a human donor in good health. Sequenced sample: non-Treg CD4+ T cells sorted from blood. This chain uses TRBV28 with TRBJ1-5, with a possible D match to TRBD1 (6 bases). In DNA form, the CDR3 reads TGTGCCAGCGGATCTCAGGGGCGACTTAGGAATCAGCCCCAGCATTTT. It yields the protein CASGSQGRLRNQPQHF. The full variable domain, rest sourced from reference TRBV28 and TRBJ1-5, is DVKVTQSSRYLVKRTGEKVFLECVQDMDHENMFWYRQDPGLGLRLIYFSYDVKMKEKGDIPEGYSVSREKKERFSLILESASTNQTSMYLCASGSQGRLRNQPQHFGDGTRLSIL.